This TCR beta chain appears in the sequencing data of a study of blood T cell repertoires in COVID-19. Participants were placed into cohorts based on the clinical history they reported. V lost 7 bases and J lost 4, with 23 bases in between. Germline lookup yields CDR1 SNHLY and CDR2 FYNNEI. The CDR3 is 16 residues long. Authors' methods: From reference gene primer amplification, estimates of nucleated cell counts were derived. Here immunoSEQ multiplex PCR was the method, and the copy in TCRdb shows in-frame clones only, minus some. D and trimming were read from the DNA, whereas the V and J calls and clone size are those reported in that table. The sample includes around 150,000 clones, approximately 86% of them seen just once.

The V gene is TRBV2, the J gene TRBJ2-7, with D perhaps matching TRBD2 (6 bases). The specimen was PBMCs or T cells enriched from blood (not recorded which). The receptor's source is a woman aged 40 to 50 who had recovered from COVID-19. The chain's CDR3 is CASTGWGESRKYEQYF. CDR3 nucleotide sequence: TGTGCCAGCACGGGTTGGGGGGAGAGCCGGAAATACGAGCAGTACTTC.